A single sample is the source of the 18 T cell receptor beta chains below, sequenced in a study of T-cell memory formation after mild COVID-19. From the 5' RACE reads, TCRdb called clonotypes with MiXCR, one entry per CDR3 protein. The repertoire holds about half a million distinct CDR3 sequences, with around a sixth as singletons. Sequenced input: PBMCs or a T cell subset sorted from them (not recorded which). The receptors stem from an adult woman who had mild COVID-19 (a few samples of this study predate the infection). Cell type and time point are not known.

The chain joins TRBV7-3 to TRBJ2-2; D not resolved. The CDR3 runs 16 residues. Trimming took 1 base from V and 3 from J, leaving 12 bases between them. CDR1 is SGHTA and CDR2 is FQGTGA in the germline V gene. The CDR3 here is CASSLMGVGYTGELFF. CDR3 bases: TGTGCCAGCAGCTTAATGGGTGTTGGGTACACCGGGGAGCTGTTTTTT.

The J gene is TRBJ1-1, the V gene TRBV20-1; TRBD1 matches at 7 bases. Trimming at V came to 6 bases and at J to 4 bases, leaving 8 bases not matched to a gene. CDR1 is DFQATT and CDR2 is SNEGSKA in the germline V gene (reference sequence). This CDR3 has 13 residues. The CDR3 nucleotides are TGCAGTGCACCCCGACAGGGCCTCACTGAAGCTTTCTTT. Its translation is CSAPRQGLTEAFF.

This clonotype came up many times. This chain uses TRBV9 with TRBJ1-3; possible D gene TRBD1, 5 bases. Germline V gives CDR1 SGDLS, CDR2 YYNGEE. The CDR3 spans 15 residues. The V gene lost 4 bases and the J gene lost 0 bases, with 11 bases spanning the gap. CDR3 coding DNA: TGTGCCAGCAGCTCGGGACTGAGCTCTGGAAACACCATATATTTT. It encodes CASSSGLSSGNTIYF.

This clonotype was found a few times. The chain has TRBV7-2 and TRBJ1-2; TRBD1 might be the D (5 bases). V lost 3 bases and J lost 3, with 8 bases in between. Germline V CDR1 and CDR2: SGHTA, FQGNSA. This CDR3 contains 13 residues. CDR3 sequence: CASSLGDHYGYTF. The CDR3 coding sequence is TGTGCCAGCAGCTTGGGGGACCACTATGGCTACACCTTC. The full variable domain, its missing parts supplied by reference TRBV7-2 and TRBJ1-2, is GAGVSQSPSNKVTEKGKDVELRCDPISGHTALYWYRQSLGQGLEFLIYFQGNSAPDKSGLPSDRFSAERTGGSVSTLTIQRTQQEDSAVYLCASSLGDHYGYTFGSGTRLTVV.

The chain links TRBV7-3 to TRBJ2-5, with 11 bases aligning to TRBD2. V lost 5 bases to trimming and J lost 1 base; unmatched junction nucleotides: 3. Germline V gene lookup returns CDR1 SGHTA and CDR2 FQGTGA. The CDR3 is 15 residues long. The chain's CDR3 is CASSVLAGGQETQYF. In nucleotides, the CDR3 is TGTGCCAGCAGCGTCCTAGCGGGGGGCCAAGAGACCCAGTACTTC. Together with reference TRBV7-3 and TRBJ2-5, the CDR3 gives the full variable domain: GAGVSQTPSNKVTEKGKYVELRCDPISGHTALYWYRQSLGQGPEFLIYFQGTGAADDSGLPNDRFFAVRPEGSVSTLKIQRTERGDSAVYLCASSVLAGGQETQYFGPGTRLLVL.

This clonotype was detected only a few times. The V call is TRBV7-9, the J call TRBJ2-7; TRBD1 matches at 8 bases. The CDR3 runs to 15 residues. The V segment lost 5 bases and the J segment 6 bases; nucleotides outside the gene matches: 12. Per the germline V gene, CDR1 is SEHNR and CDR2 is FQNEAQ (reference sequence). The chain's CDR3 is CASSNQGARVGEQYF. The CDR3 coding sequence is TGTGCCAGCAGCAACCAGGGGGCCAGGGTAGGCGAGCAGTACTTC. The variable domain in full, completed from reference TRBV7-9 and TRBJ2-7, reads DTGVSQNPRHKITKRGQNVTFRCDPISEHNRLYWYRQTLGQGPEFLTYFQNEAQLEKSRLLSDRFSAERPKGSFSTLEIQRTEQGDSAMYLCASSNQGARVGEQYFGPGTRLTVT.

The genes are TRBV7-2 and TRBJ1-1; D is possibly TRBD1 (6 bases). V lost 5 bases and J 9 bases, leaving 16 bases between the germline ends. CDR1 and CDR2 from the germline V gene are SGHTA and FQGNSA. The CDR3 loop spans 13 amino acids. CDR3 sequence (DNA): TGTGCCAGCAGCCTTCAGAGGGGGGCCCAAGCTTTCTTT. As protein: CASSLQRGAQAFF.

Only a few counts were recorded for this clonotype. The chain carries TRBV7-9 and TRBJ2-7, with D possibly being TRBD2 (5 bases). Trimming shortened V by 2 bases and J by 7 bases, and 9 bases separated the two germline ends. Per germline, CDR1 SEHNR and CDR2 FQNEAQ (reference sequence). The CDR3 length is 12 residues. DNA for the CDR3: TGTGCCAGCAGCTTAAACGGGGTTGAGCAGTACTTC. Translated, it gives CASSLNGVEQYF.

This clonotype has ten or more counts. The rearrangement uses TRBV7-9 and TRBJ2-5; D may correspond to TRBD1 or TRBD2 (6 bases each). Germline values: CDR1 SEHNR, CDR2 FQNEAQ (reference sequence). The CDR3 totals 13 residues. V shed 5 bases and J shed 4 bases, with 11 bases lying between them. The CDR3 DNA reads as TGTGCCAGCAGCCCCCGGGGGCCAGAGACCCAGTACTTC. This gives the protein CASSPRGPETQYF.

The chain recombines TRBV6-6 with TRBJ2-2; the D is unclear. The germline V gene has CDR1 MNHNY and CDR2 SVGAGI (reference sequence). CDR3 size: 13 residues. V was clipped by 4 bases and J by 0 bases, with 3 bases between them. CDR3 DNA: TGTGCCAGCAGTTGGGCGAACACCGGGGAGCTGTTTTTT. Residues: CASSWANTGELFF.

This chain connects TRBV4-2 to TRBJ1-2, with a weak D call TRBD1 (6 bases). V lost 0 bases to trimming and J lost 2 bases, with 10 bases between them. The CDR3 runs to 15 residues. Looked up from germline, CDR1 is LGHNA and CDR2 is YNFKEQ. The CDR3 DNA follows: TGTGCCAGCAGCCAAGATCAGGGGATCAACTATGGCTACACCTTC. Translating gives CASSQDQGINYGYTF.

The sample holds a few counts of this clonotype. V is TRBV7-2 and J is TRBJ2-2, with D possibly called TRBD1 or TRBD2 (6 bases each). CDR1 is SGHTA, CDR2 FQGNSA, per germline. Deletions cut 4 bases from V and 6 bases from J, with 21 bases between. This CDR3 is built from 17 residues. CDR3 sequence reads: CASSWGPFGGAAGELFF. DNA of the CDR3: TGTGCCAGCAGCTGGGGGCCCTTCGGGGGCGCCGCCGGGGAGCTGTTTTTT.

This clonotype occurred a few times. This chain links TRBV7-9 with TRBJ2-3, with 8 bases identical to TRBD1. V was pared by 4 bases and J by 0 bases, with 9 bases of the junction left unmatched. The CDR3 runs 17 residues. The germline V gene encodes CDR1 SEHNR and CDR2 FQNEAQ (reference sequence). The DNA for the CDR3 is TGTGCCAGCAGCTCTCTTCTGACAGGGGCGAGCACAGATACGCAGTATTTT. Its protein product is CASSSLLTGASTDTQYF.

This clonotype has a handful of counts. The J gene is TRBJ2-3, the V gene TRBV6-5, with TRBD1 matching 11 bases. This CDR3 is 16 amino acids long. Germline V gives CDR1 MNHEY, CDR2 SVGAGI. After removal of 0 bases from V and 4 bases from J, the junction contained 3 bases not matched to a gene. CDR3 nucleotides: TGTGCCAGCAGTTACTCTGGGACAGGGGGTCCAGATACGCAGTATTTT. This sequence encodes CASSYSGTGGPDTQYF.

The CDR3 DNA is TGTGCCAGCAGCCTTTGGCGGGAGGGCCCATACGAGCAGTACTTC. It yields the protein CASSLWREGPYEQYF. The chain couples TRBV11-3 to TRBJ2-7, with TRBD2 identical over 9 bases. V was clipped by 5 bases and J by 4 bases; unmatched bases: 9. Germline loops: CDR1 SGHNT, CDR2 YENEEA. The CDR3 runs 15 residues.

This clonotype showed up just a few times. This chain joins TRBV20-1 and TRBJ1-4; weak D call: TRBD1 (6 bases). This CDR3 comprises 12 residues. Trimming left V 0 bases short and J 8 bases short, with 7 bases between. The germline gives CDR1 DFQATT, CDR2 SNEGSKA (reference sequence). CDR3 in amino acids: CSARDRGEKLFF. CDR3 nucleotide sequence: TGCAGTGCTAGAGATAGGGGGGAAAAACTGTTTTTT.

The V call is TRBV24-1, the J call TRBJ2-3; 7 bases line up with TRBD2. V shed 3 bases, J shed 9 bases, and the junction held 11 bases outside the gene matches. From germline, CDR1 is KGHDR and CDR2 SFDVKD. CDR3 size: 15 residues. CDR3 loop: CATSDPSGPGETQYF. Here the CDR3 DNA reads TGTGCCACCAGTGATCCTAGCGGCCCCGGCGAGACGCAGTATTTT.

This clonotype has a handful of counts. This chain connects TRBV6-6 to TRBJ2-2, with D possibly matching TRBD1 (6 bases). The V and J ends lost 5 bases and 6 bases respectively, with 22 bases between them. Germline V lookup: CDR1 MNHNY, CDR2 SVGAGI (reference sequence). This CDR3 has 17 residues. The CDR3 DNA is TGTGCCAGCAGTATCTATCAACAGGGTGCAAGCGCCGGGGAGCTGTTTTTT. Translating gives CASSIYQQGASAGELFF.